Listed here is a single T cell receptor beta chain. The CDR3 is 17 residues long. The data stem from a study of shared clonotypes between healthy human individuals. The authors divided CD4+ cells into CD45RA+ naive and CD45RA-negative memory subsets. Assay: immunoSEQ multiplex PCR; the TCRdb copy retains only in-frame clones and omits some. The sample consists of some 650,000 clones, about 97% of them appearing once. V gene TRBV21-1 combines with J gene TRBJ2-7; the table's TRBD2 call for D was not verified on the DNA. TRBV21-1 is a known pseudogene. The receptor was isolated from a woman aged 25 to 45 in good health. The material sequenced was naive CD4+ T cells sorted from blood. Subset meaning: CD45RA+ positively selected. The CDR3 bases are TGTGCCAGCAGTAAGCGCGGGCGGGAGAGGCTCGTCTACGAGCAGTACTTC. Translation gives CASSKRGRERLVYEQYF.